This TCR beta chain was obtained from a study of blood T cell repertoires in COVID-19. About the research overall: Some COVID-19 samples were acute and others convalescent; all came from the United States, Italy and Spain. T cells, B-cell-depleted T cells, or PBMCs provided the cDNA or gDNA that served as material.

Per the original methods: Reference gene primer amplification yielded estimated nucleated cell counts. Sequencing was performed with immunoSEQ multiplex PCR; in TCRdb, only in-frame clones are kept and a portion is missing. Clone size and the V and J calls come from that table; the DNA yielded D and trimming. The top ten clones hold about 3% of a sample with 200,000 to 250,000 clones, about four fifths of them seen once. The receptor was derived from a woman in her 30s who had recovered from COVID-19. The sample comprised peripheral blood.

This chain's CDR3 is CASSPSGDSNEKLFF. The CDR3 coding sequence is TGTGCCAGCAGCCCGTCCGGGGACAGTAATGAAAAACTGTTTTTT. The genes are TRBV9 and TRBJ1-4; 7 bases are shared with TRBD1. The CDR3 runs 15 residues. The junction had 7 bases not matched to a gene; V was cut back by 4 bases and J by 4 bases. Germline V gene data show CDR1 as SGDLS and CDR2 as YYNGEE.